Given below is one TCR beta chain in context. Antigen specificity is unknown. The CDR3 covers 16 residues. CDR1 and CDR2 from the germline V gene are SQVTM and ANQGSEA. The trim removed 3 bases at V and 9 bases at J, leaving 8 bases unmatched. This entry is derived from a study of tumor-infiltrating lymphocytes in localized non-small cell lung cancer. On the study more broadly: Patients included smokers and never-smokers with various histologies, some sampled after neoadjuvant chemotherapy. Study-wide results and limits: TCRbeta sequencing showed higher T cell infiltration in tumors than uninvolved lung.

The repertoire was sequenced with immunoSEQ multiplex PCR; TCRdb's copy has only in-frame clones and lacks some. The repertoire consists of 15,000 to 20,000 clones, with roughly two thirds occurring once and the leading ten covering 4.3%. The chain joins TRBV29-1 to TRBJ2-1; 16 bases fit TRBD2. The source is a human donor with non-small cell lung cancer. Sequenced sample: lung tumor tissue. CDR3: CSVDGTSGRASSEQFF. The CDR3 nucleotides are TGCAGCGTTGACGGGACTAGCGGGAGGGCCTCCAGTGAGCAGTTCTTC.